Below, one TCR beta chain is given with its context. Its specificity is unknown. The entry originates in a study of cytomegalovirus exposure and HLA in healthy donors. Researchers ran the PCR with 60 Vbeta and 13 Jbeta primers. Sequencing used immunoSEQ multiplex PCR; TCRdb keeps in-frame clones, though not all of them. The sample lists about 180,000 clones, nearly 80% occurring once. Findings and caveats of the study: Links to common viral pathogens appeared, in a later analysis, for several of the most significant clusters. There were some public TCRs occurring in many donors, but most TCR sequences were rare. Later analysis indicated greater clonal expansion among HLA-associated TCR beta chains than among equally common other chains.

The CDR3 is made up of 14 amino acids. The J segment lost 12 bases and the V segment lost 6 bases, leaving 9 bases of the junction unmatched. Germline CDR1 SGHRS, CDR2 YFSETQ. The sample comprised PBMCs. The rearrangement uses TRBV5-1 and TRBJ2-7; 16 positions agree with TRBD2. The receptor was derived from a man between 35 and 55 years old in good health and CMV-seropositive. The DNA of the CDR3 is TGCGCCAGCAATGATGGGACTAGCGGGAGGGGTGGGTACTTC. It codes for CASNDGTSGRGGYF.